This T cell receptor (beta chain) was observed in a study of cytomegalovirus exposure and HLA in healthy donors. General study results and limits: Reported performance of the classifier showed diagnosis of cytomegalovirus status with high specificity and sensitivity. Overall, approximately 150 TCR beta chains were annotated as cytomegalovirus-associated. Across donors, most TCRs were seen rarely, yet some public ones were widespread.

The CDR3 runs to 18 residues. V lost 2 bases, J lost 0 bases, and 18 bases lay in between. CDR1 SGHRS and CDR2 YFSETQ come from the germline V gene. Clones were sequenced by immunoSEQ multiplex PCR, and TCRdb holds only the in-frame ones, with some missing. The sample consists of 150,000 to 200,000 clones, about 89% of them appearing once. Separate from the roughly 720-subject first cohort was the roughly 120-subject validation cohort, to which the donors belonged. Remarks on this clone: Its antigen is as yet unknown.

This chain links TRBV5-1 with TRBJ2-1; TRBD2 might be the D (6 bases). Material for sequencing was PBMCs. This clonotype originated in a young woman in good health and CMV-seropositive. CDR3 in DNA: TGCGCCAGCAGCTTTCCCTCGCGTGGGGGGTCCTCCTACAATGAGCAGTTCTTC. Its protein is CASSFPSRGGSSYNEQFF. Based on the CDR3 plus reference TRBV5-1 and TRBJ2-1, the full variable domain is KAGVTQTPRYLIKTRGQQVTLSCSPISGHRSVSWYQQTPGQGLQFLFEYFSETQRNKGNFPGRFSGRQFSNSRSEMNVSTLELGDSALYLCASSFPSRGGSSYNEQFFGPGTRLTVL.